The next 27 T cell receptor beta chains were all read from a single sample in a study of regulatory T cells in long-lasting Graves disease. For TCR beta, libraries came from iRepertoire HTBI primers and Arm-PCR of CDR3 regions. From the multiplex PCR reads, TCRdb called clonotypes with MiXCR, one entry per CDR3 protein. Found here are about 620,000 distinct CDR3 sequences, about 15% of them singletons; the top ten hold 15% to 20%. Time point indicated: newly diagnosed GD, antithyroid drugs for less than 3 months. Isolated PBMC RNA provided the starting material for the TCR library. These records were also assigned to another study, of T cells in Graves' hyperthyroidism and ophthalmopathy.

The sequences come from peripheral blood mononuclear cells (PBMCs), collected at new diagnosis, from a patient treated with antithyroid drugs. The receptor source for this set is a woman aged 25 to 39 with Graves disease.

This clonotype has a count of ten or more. As DNA, the CDR3 is TGTGCCAGCAGCACCAGTCTGAATTTGGGCGAGCAGTACTTC. As protein: CASSTSLNLGEQYF. The V call is TRBV7-9, the J call TRBJ2-7; D is unresolved. Germline V gives CDR1 SEHNR, CDR2 FQNEAQ (reference sequence). Trimming took off 5 bases at V and 6 bases at J, with 17 bases between the two ends. The CDR3 extends over 14 amino acids.

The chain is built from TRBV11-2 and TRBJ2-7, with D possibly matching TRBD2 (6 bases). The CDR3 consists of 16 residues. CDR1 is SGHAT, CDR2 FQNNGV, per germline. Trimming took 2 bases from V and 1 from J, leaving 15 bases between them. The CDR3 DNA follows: TGTGCCAGCAGCTTAATTGCGGGGTTCAGATCCTACGAGCAGTACTTC. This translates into CASSLIAGFRSYEQYF.

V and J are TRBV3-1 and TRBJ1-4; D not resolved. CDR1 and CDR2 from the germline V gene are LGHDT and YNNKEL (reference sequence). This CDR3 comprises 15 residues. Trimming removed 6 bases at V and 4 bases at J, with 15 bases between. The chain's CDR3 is CASRPNEIVNEKLFF. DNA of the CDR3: TGTGCCAGCAGGCCCAACGAGATAGTTAATGAAAAACTGTTTTTT.

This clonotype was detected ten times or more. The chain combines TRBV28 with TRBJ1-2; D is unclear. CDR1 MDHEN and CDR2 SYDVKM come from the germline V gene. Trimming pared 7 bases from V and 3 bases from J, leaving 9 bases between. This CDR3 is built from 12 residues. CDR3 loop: CASKARDYGYTF. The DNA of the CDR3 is TGTGCCAGCAAGGCGCGGGACTATGGCTACACCTTC.

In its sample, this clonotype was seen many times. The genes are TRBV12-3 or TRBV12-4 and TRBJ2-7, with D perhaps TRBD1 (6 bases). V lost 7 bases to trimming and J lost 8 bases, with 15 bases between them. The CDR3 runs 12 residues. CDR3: CASTEGHRQQYF. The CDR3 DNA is TGTGCCAGCACCGAGGGACACCGTCAGCAGTACTTC.

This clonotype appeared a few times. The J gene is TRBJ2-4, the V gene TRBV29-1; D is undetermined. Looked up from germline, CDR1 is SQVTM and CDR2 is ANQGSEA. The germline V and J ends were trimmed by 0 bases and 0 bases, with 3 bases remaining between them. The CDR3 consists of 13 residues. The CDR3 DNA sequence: TGCAGCGTTGAAGAGGGAGCCAAAAACATTCAGTACTTC. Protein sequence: CSVEEGAKNIQYF.

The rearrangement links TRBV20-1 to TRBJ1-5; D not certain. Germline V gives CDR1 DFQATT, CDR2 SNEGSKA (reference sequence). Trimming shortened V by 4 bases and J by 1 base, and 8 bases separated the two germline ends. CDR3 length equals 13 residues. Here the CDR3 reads CSAKTRSNQPQHF. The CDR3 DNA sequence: TGCAGTGCTAAGACCCGGAGCAATCAGCCCCAGCATTTT.

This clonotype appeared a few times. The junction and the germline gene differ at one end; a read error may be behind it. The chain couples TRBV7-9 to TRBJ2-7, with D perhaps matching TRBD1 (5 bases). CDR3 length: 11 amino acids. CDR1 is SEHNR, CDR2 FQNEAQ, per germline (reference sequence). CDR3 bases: TGTGCCAGCAGCGGTAGGGGCGAGCAGTGCTTC. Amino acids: CASSGRGEQCF.

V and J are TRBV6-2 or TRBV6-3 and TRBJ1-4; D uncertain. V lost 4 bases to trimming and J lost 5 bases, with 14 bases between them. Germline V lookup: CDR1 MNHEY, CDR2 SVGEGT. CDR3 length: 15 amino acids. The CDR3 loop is CASSSYASANEKLFF. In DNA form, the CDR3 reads TGTGCCAGCAGTTCGTATGCCTCGGCGAATGAAAAACTGTTTTTT.

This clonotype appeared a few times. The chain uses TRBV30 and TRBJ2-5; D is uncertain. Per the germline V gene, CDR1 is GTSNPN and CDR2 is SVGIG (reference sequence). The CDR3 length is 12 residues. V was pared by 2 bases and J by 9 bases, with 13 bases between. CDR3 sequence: CAWSFSNGPQYF. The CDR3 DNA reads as TGTGCCTGGAGTTTTTCGAATGGACCCCAGTACTTC.

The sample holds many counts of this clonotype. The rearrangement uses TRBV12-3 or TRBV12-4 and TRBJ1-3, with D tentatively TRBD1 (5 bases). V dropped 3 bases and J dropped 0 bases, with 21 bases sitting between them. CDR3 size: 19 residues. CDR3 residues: CASSFSGTTGGNSGNTIYF. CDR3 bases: TGTGCCAGCAGTTTTTCCGGGACGACTGGGGGGAACTCTGGAAACACCATATATTTT.

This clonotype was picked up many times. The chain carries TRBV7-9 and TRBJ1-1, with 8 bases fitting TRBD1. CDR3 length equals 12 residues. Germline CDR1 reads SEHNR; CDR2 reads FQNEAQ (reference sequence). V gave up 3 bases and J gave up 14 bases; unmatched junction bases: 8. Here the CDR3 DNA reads TGTGCCAGCAGCTTTGACAGGGGCGACCTATTCTTT. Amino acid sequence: CASSFDRGDLFF.

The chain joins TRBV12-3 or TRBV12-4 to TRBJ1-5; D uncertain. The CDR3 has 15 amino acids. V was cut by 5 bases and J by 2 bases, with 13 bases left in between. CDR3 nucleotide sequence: TGTGCCAGCAGTGATACCAAGGAGGGCAATCAGCCCCAGCATTTT. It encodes CASSDTKEGNQPQHF.

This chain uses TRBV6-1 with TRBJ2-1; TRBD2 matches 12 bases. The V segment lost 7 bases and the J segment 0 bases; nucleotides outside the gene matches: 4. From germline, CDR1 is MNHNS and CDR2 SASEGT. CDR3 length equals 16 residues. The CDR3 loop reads CASTRLAGDSYNEQFF. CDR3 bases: TGTGCCAGCACCAGACTAGCGGGAGACTCCTACAATGAGCAGTTCTTC.

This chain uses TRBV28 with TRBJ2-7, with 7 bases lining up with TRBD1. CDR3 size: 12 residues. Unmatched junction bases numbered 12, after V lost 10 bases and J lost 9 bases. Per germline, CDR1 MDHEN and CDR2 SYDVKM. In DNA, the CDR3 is TGTGCCACCTCCCCTCGCCGGGACAGGCAGTACTTC. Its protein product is CATSPRRDRQYF.

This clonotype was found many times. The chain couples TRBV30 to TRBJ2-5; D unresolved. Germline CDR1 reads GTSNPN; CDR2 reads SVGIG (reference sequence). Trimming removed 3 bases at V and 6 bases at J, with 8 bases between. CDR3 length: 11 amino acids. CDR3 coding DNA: TGTGCCTGGAGCCCCCGGAAGACCCAGTACTTC. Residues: CAWSPRKTQYF.

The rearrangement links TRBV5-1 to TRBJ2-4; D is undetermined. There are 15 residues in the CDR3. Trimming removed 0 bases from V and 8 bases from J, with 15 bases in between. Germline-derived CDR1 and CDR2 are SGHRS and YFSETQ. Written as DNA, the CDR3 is TGCGCCAGCAGCTTGGAAGGTCAGGTTTTGGACATTCAGTACTTC. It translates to CASSLEGQVLDIQYF.

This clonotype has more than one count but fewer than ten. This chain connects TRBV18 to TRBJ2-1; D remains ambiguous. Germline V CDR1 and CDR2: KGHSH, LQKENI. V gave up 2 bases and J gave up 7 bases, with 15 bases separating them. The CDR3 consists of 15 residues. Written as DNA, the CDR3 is TGTGCCAGCTCACCAGCGACGGTCATGGGGAATGAGCAGTTCTTC. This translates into CASSPATVMGNEQFF.

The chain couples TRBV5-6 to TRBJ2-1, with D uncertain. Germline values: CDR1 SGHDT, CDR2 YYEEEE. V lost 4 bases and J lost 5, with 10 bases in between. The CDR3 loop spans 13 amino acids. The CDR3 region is CASSTEKNNEQFF. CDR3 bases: TGTGCCAGCAGCACTGAGAAAAACAATGAGCAGTTCTTC.

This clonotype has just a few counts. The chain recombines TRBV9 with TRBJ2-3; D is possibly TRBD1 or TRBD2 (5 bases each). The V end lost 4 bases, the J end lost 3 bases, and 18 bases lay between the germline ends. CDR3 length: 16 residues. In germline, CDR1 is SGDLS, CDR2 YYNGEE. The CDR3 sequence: CASSLMGVVGTDTQYF. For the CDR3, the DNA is TGTGCCAGCAGCCTCATGGGGGTGGTTGGGACAGATACGCAGTATTTT.

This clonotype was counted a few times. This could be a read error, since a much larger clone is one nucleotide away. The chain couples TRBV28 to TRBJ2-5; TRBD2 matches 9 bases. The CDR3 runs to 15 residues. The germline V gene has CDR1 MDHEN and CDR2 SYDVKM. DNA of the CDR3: TGTGCCAGCAGTTTCCCGCGGGAGGGGAAAGAGGCCCAGTACTTC. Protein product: CASSFPREGKEAQYF.

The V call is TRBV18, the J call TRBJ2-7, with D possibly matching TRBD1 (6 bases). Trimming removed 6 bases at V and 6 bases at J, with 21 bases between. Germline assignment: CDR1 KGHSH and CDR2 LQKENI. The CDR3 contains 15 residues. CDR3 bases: TGTGCCAGCTCTACAGGGCCGGGCGCCGGTTTCGAGCAGTACTTC. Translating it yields CASSTGPGAGFEQYF.

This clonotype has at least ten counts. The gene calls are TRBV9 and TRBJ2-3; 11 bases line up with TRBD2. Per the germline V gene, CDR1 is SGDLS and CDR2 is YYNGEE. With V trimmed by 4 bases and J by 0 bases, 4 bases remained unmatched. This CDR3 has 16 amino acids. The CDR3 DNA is TGTGCCAGCAGCACCGGACTAGCGGGTAGCACAGATACGCAGTATTTT. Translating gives CASSTGLAGSTDTQYF.

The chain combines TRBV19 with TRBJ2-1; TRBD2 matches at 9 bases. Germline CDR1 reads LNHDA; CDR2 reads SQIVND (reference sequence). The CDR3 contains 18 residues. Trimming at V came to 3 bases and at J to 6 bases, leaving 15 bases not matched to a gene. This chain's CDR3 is CASSIKLSGSPLSNEQFF. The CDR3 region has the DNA TGTGCCAGTAGTATTAAACTTAGCGGGAGCCCCCTCAGCAATGAGCAGTTCTTC.

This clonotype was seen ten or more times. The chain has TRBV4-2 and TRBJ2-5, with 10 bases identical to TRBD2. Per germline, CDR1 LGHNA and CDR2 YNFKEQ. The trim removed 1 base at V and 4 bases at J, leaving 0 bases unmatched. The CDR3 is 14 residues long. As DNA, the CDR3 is TGTGCCAGCAGCCAAGCTAGCGGGAGAGAGACCCAGTACTTC. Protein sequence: CASSQASGRETQYF.

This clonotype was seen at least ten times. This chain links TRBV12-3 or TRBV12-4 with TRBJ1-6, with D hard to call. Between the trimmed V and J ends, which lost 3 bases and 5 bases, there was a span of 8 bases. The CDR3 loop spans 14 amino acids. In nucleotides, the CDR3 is TGTGCCAGCAGTTTGGGAGGGAATAATTCACCCCTCCACTTT. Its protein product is CASSLGGNNSPLHF.

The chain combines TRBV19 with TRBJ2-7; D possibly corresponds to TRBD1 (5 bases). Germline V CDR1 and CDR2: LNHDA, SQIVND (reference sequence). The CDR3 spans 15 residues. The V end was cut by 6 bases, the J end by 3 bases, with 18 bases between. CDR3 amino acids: CASRAFLDSLYEQYF. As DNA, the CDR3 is TGTGCCAGTAGGGCCTTCCTTGACAGCCTCTACGAGCAGTACTTC.